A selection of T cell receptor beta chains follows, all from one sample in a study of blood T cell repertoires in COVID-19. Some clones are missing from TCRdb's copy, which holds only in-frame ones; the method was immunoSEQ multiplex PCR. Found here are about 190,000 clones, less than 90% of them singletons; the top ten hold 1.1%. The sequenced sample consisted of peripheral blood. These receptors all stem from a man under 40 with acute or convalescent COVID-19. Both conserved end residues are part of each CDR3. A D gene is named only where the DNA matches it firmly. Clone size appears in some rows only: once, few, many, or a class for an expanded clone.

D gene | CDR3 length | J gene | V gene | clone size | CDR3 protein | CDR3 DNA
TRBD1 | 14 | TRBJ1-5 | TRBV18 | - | CASSPGQGREPQHF | TGTGCCAGCTCACCTGGACAGGGAAGGGAGCCCCAGCATTTT
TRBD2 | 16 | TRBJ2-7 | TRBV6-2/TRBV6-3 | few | CASSYASSGSPYEQYF | TGTGCCAGCAGTTACGCGTCTAGCGGGAGCCCCTACGAGCAGTACTTC
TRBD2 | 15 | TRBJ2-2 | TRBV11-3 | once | CASSPLAGNTGELFF | TGTGCCAGCAGCCCATTAGCGGGAAACACCGGGGAGCTGTTTTTT
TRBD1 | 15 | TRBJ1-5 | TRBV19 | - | CASTRRTGANQPQHF | TGTGCCAGTACCCGTCGGACAGGGGCCAATCAGCCCCAGCATTTT
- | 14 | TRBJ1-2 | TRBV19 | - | CASSIDEGRRGYTF | TGTGCCAGTAGTATAGACGAGGGCAGAAGAGGCTACACCTTC
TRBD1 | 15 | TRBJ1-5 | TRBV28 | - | CASSLSGQGNQPQHF | TGTGCCAGCAGTTTATCGGGACAGGGTAATCAGCCCCAGCATTTT
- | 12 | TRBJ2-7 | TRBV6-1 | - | CASSEVFYEQYF | TGTGCCAGCAGTGAAGTCTTCTACGAGCAGTACTTC
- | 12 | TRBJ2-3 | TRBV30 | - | CAWSVGRGTQYF | TGTGCCTGGAGTGTTGGGCGGGGTACGCAGTATTTT
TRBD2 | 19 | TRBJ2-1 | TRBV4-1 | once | CASSQDLGLAGVAYNEQFF | TGCGCCAGCAGCCAAGATCTTGGGCTAGCGGGAGTTGCCTACAATGAGCAGTTCTTC
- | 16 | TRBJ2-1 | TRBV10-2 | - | CASRPTGSWSYNEQFF | TGCGCCAGCAGGCCTACCGGGTCCTGGTCCTACAATGAGCAGTTCTTC
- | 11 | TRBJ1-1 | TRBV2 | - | CASRSGTEAFF | TGTGCCAGCCGATCCGGGACAGAAGCTTTCTTT
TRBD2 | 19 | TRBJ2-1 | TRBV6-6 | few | CASSYPFTGLAGLYNEQFF | TGTGCCAGCAGCTACCCATTCACGGGACTAGCGGGACTCTACAATGAGCAGTTCTTC
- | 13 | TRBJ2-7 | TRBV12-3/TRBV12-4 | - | CASSLRQGYEQYF | TGTGCCAGCAGTTTAAGGCAGGGCTACGAGCAGTACTTC
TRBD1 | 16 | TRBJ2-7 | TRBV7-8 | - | CASSTDRGAISYEQYF | TGTGCCAGCAGCACCGACAGGGGCGCTATCTCCTACGAGCAGTACTTC
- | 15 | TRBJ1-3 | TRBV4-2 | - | CASSQSPEVGNTIYF | TGTGCCAGCAGCCAAAGTCCAGAAGTTGGAAACACCATATATTTT
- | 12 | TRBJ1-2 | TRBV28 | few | CASSKDRIGYTF | TGTGCCAGCAGTAAAGACAGGATCGGCTACACCTTC
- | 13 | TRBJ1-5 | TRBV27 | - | CASTTGLGQPQHF | TGTGCCAGCACCACAGGGTTAGGTCAGCCCCAGCATTTT
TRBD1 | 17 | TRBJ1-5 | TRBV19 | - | CASRDRGRTGSNQPQHF | TGTGCCAGTAGGGACAGGGGGCGAACGGGGAGCAATCAGCCCCAGCATTTT
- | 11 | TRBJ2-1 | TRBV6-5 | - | CASSRGVEQFF | TGTGCCAGCAGTCGGGGTGTCGAGCAGTTCTTC
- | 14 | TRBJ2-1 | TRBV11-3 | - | CASSFPGAGSEQFF | TGTGCCAGCAGTTTTCCAGGGGCGGGTAGTGAGCAGTTCTTC
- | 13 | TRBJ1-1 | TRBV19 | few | CATRLEANTEAFF | TGTGCCACTAGACTAGAGGCGAACACTGAAGCTTTCTTT
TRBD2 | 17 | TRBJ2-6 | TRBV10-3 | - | CATPRSGGASGANVLTF | TGTGCCACCCCTAGGAGCGGGGGGGCCAGCGGGGCCAACGTCCTGACTTTC
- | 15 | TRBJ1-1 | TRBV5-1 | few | CASSLARRLVTEAFF | TGCGCCAGCAGCTTGGCGCGGAGGCTAGTCACTGAAGCTTTCTTT
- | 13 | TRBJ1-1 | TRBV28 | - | CASSPRVATEAFF | TGTGCCAGCAGTCCCCGGGTTGCCACTGAAGCTTTCTTT
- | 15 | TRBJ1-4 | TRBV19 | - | CASSIGLQGKEKLFF | TGTGCCAGTAGTATCGGGCTCCAGGGGAAAGAAAAACTGTTTTTT
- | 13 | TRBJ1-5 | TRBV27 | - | CASSPYSNQPQHF | TGTGCCAGCAGTCCTTATAGCAATCAGCCCCAGCATTTT
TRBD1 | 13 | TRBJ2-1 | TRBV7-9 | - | CASSLTGVDEQFF | TGTGCCAGCAGCTTAACAGGGGTGGATGAGCAGTTCTTC
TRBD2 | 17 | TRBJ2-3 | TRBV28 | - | CASNPVWGGRPLDTQYF | TGTGCCAGCAACCCCGTGTGGGGCGGGAGGCCCCTGGATACGCAGTATTTT
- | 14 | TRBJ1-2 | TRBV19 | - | CASTSPVVDYGYTF | TGTGCCAGTACCTCCCCGGTCGTCGACTATGGCTACACCTTC
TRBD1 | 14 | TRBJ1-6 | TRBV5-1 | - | CASSSGTDNSPLHF | TGCGCCAGCAGCTCCGGGACAGATAATTCACCCCTCCACTTT
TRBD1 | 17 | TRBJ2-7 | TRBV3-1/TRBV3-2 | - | CASSDRIMGQGVHEQYF | TGTGCCAGCAGCGACCGAATCATGGGACAGGGTGTTCACGAGCAGTACTTC
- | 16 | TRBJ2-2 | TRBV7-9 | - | CASSPHRVVSFGELFF | TGTGCCAGCAGCCCGCACAGGGTGGTCAGTTTCGGGGAGCTGTTTTTT
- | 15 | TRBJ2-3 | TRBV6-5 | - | CASSLDTGTPDTQYF | TGTGCCAGCAGTCTTGATACCGGGACTCCAGATACGCAGTATTTT
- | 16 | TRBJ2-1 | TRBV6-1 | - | CASSVGLLSPYNEQFF | TGTGCCAGCAGTGTTGGACTACTATCTCCCTACAATGAGCAGTTCTTC
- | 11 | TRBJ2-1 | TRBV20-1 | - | CSAPHAAEQFF | TGCAGTGCGCCCCATGCGGCTGAGCAGTTCTTC
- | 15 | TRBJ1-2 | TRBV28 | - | CASRRYGRGHSLYTF | TGTGCCAGCAGGAGATACGGCAGGGGACATTCATTATACACCTTC
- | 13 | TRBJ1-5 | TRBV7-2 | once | CASSLGGGQPQHF | TGTGCCAGCAGCTTAGGGGGGGGTCAGCCCCAGCATTTT
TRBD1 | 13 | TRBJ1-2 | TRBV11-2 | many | CASSLDRGRGYTF | TGTGCCAGCAGCTTAGACAGGGGGCGCGGCTACACCTTC
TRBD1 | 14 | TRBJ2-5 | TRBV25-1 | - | CASSNRDSQETQYF | TGTGCCAGCAGTAATCGGGACAGCCAAGAGACCCAGTACTTC
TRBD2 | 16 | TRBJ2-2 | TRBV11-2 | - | CASRPLTSGRGGELFF | TGTGCCAGCAGACCCCTCACTAGCGGGAGGGGCGGGGAGCTGTTTTTT
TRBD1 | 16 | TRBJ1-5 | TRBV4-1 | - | CASSQYRGRGNQPQHF | TGCGCCAGCAGCCAATACAGGGGGCGAGGCAATCAGCCCCAGCATTTT
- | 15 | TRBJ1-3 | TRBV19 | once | CASSISPGPGNTIYF | TGTGCCAGTAGTATATCTCCAGGGCCCGGAAACACCATATATTTT
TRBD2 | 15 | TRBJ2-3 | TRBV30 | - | CAWTVGLAGRDTQYF | TGTGCCTGGACCGTAGGACTAGCGGGGAGGGATACGCAGTATTTT
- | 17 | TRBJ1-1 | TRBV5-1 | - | CASMRLSSAGALGEAFF | TGCGCCAGCATGAGGCTAAGTAGTGCGGGGGCTCTTGGGGAAGCTTTCTTT
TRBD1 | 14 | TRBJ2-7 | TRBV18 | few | CASSSGTEGYEQYF | TGTGCCAGCTCATCCGGGACAGAGGGGTACGAGCAGTACTTC
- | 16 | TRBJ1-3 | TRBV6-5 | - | CASSYGRANSGNTIYF | TGTGCCAGCAGTTACGGTCGCGCGAACTCTGGAAACACCATATATTTT
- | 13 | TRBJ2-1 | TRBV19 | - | CASSISSYNEQFF | TGTGCCAGTAGTATTAGCTCCTACAATGAGCAGTTCTTC
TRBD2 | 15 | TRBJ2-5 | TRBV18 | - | CASSPLLAGDETQYF | TGTGCCAGCTCACCACTACTAGCGGGGGATGAGACCCAGTACTTC
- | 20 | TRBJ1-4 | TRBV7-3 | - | CASSFQGFSGEESTNEKLFF | TGTGCCAGCAGCTTTCAGGGATTTTCAGGGGAAGAATCAACTAATGAAAAACTGTTTTTT